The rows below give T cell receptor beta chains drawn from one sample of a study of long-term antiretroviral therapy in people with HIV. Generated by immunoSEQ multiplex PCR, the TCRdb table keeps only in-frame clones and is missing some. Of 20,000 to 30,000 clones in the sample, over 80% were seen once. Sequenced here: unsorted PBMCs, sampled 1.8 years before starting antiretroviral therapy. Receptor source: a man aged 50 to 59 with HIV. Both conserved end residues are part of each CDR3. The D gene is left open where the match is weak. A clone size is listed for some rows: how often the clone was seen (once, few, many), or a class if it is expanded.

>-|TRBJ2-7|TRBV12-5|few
TGTGCTAGTGGTTTGGGCGTACACTCCTACGAGCAGTACTTC
CASGLGVHSYEQYF
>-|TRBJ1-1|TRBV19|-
TGTGCCAGTAGAACCCCCGCCCGGGGGCAAACTGAAGCTTTCTTT
CASRTPARGQTEAFF
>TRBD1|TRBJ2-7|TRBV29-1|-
TGCAGCGCGGGGGAGGGGACAGGGAGCTACGAGCAGTACTTC
CSAGEGTGSYEQYF
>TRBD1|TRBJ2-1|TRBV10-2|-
TGCGCCAGCGGGGGGGACAGGGGTTTTTTGAATGAGCAGTTCTTC
CASGGDRGFLNEQFF
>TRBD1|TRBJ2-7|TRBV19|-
TGTGCCAGTAGTACAGGGGGCCCGGAGCAGTACTTC
CASSTGGPEQYF
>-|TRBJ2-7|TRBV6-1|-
TGTGCCAGCAAACAGGGGGGGGCCTCCTACGAGCAGTACTTC
CASKQGGASYEQYF
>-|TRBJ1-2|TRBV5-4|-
TGTGCCAGCAGCTTGGGACTGCAGACTTATGGCTACACCTTC
CASSLGLQTYGYTF
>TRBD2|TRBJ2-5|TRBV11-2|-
TGTGCCAGCAGCCGGGGGGTGGGAGAGACCCAGTACTTC
CASSRGVGETQYF
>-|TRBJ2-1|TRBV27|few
TGTGCCAGCAGTCGTTTCCCGGGCGATGAGCAGTTCTTC
CASSRFPGDEQFF
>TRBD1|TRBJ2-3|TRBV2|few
TGTGCCAGCAGTGAAGCCGGACAGGGGATCACAGATACGCAGTATTTT
CASSEAGQGITDTQYF
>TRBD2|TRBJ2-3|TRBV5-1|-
TGCGCCAGCAGCTCCGGACTAGCGGGAGATACGCAGTATTTT
CASSSGLAGDTQYF
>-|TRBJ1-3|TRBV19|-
TGTGCCAGTAGTATCCAGGGACCTGGAAACACCATATATTTT
CASSIQGPGNTIYF
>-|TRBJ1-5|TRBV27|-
TGTGCCAGCAGTTTAAAGTGGGCCGGGTGGAATAGCAATCAGCCCCAGCATTTT
CASSLKWAGWNSNQPQHF
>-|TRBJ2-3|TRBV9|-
TGTGCCAGCAGCCCCAAGACCCAGGGAGGAGATACGCAGTATTTT
CASSPKTQGGDTQYF
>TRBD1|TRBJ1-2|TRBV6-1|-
TGTGCCAGCGGACAGGGGAACTATGGCTACACCTTC
CASGQGNYGYTF
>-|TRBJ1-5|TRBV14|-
TGTGCCAGCAGCCCTGTCCGACAGAAGGGGACGGCAACTTATAGCAATCAGCCCCAGCATTTT
CASSPVRQKGTATYSNQPQHF
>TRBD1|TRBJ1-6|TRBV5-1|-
TGCGCCAGCAGCCTCAACTTCAGGGGGAATAATTCACCCCTCCACTTT
CASSLNFRGNNSPLHF
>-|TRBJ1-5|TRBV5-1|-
TGCGCCAGCAGCTTGGAGGGTTATCAGCCCCAGCATTTT
CASSLEGYQPQHF
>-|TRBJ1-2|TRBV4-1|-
TGCGCCAGCAGCCATGTAAAGGTGGGGGTTCCAGGTGGCTACACCTTC
CASSHVKVGVPGGYTF
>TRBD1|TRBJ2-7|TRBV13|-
TGTGCCAGCAGCTTGGGACAGGGTGACGAGCAGTACTTC
CASSLGQGDEQYF
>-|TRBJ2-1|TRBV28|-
TGTGCCAGCACAAGAGGGGGGGGGATCCTCGGTGAGCAGTTCTTC
CASTRGGGILGEQFF
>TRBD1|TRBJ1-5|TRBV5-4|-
TGTGCCAGCAGCTCGACCCCGGTGACAGGGCGGGGTCAGCCCCAGCATTTT
CASSSTPVTGRGQPQHF
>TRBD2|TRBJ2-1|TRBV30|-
TGTGCCTGGAGTGTTTGGCTAGCGGAACTTTACAATGAGCAGTTCTTC
CAWSVWLAELYNEQFF
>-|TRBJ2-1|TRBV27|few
TGTGCCAGCAGCCCCCGATTGGGGGGTGAGCAGTTCTTC
CASSPRLGGEQFF
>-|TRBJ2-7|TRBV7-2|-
TGTGCCAGCAGCCTGATTCGGGGAGAGCAGTACTTC
CASSLIRGEQYF
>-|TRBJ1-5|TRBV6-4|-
TGTGCCAGCAGTGTTCGTAGCAATCAGCCCCAGCATTTT
CASSVRSNQPQHF
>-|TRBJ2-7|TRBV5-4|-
TGTGCCAGCAGCTTGGCGAGCGAGCAGTACTTC
CASSLASEQYF
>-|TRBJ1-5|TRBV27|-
TGTGCCAGCAGTCCCCTGGAGGGTAGGAACACCCGACAGCCCCAGCATTTT
CASSPLEGRNTRQPQHF
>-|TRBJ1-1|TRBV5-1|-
TGCGCCAGCAGCTTGGGGGCAGGAAACACTGAAGCTTTCTTT
CASSLGAGNTEAFF
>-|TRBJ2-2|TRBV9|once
TGTGCCAGCAGCTCGAGGAGGGCCGGGGAGCTGTTTTTT
CASSSRRAGELFF
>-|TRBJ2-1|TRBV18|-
TGTGCCAGCTCACCAGGACAATACAATGAGCAGTTCTTC
CASSPGQYNEQFF
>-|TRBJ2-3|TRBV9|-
TGTGCCAGCAGCGTAGCGGCAGCTGGACTTGACACAGATACGCAGTATTTT
CASSVAAAGLDTDTQYF
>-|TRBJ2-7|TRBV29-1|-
TGCAGCGGGGGGAATAGGGGTTCCTACGAGCAGTACTTC
CSGGNRGSYEQYF
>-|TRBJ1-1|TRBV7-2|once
TGTGCCAGCAGCTTCACCCCGATGACAGGTGGGACTGAAGCTTTCTTT
CASSFTPMTGGTEAFF
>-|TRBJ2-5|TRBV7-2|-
TGTGCCAGCAGCTTAGCCCGCCGCCCGGAGACCCAGTACTTC
CASSLARRPETQYF
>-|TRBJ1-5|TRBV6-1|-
TGTGCCAGCAGTGAACTGAGGGGGGTTAGCAATCAGCCCCAGCATTTT
CASSELRGVSNQPQHF
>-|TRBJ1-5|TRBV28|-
TGTGCCAGCAGCTCGGGGTACGGCAATCAGCCCCAGCATTTT
CASSSGYGNQPQHF
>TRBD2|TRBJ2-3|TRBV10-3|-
TGTGCCATCACTAGCGGGAGTTCCCCCACAGATACGCAGTATTTT
CAITSGSSPTDTQYF
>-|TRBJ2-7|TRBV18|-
TGTGCCAGCTCACCAGACAGGCAGGCGCGAGAGCAGTACTTC
CASSPDRQAREQYF
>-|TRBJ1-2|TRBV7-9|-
TGTGCCAGCAGCCCCCCCGGGCCGGGCTACACCTTC
CASSPPGPGYTF
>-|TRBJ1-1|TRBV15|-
TGTGCCACCAGCATAAACAGGCTGAACACTGAAGCTTTCTTT
CATSINRLNTEAFF